Presented here are 18 T cell receptor beta chains from one specimen sequenced in a study of cytomegalovirus exposure and HLA in healthy donors. PCR amplification relied on 60 Vbeta primers (plus 13 Jbeta primers). Profiling relied on immunoSEQ multiplex PCR, and the TCRdb table lists in-frame clones only, not all of them. This sample has about 120,000 clones, with less than 80% found just once. The sample was PBMCs. The receptors were gathered from a woman aged 50 to 60 in good health and CMV-seronegative.

The gene calls are TRBV29-1 and TRBJ1-1; TRBD1 agrees at 8 bases. Trimming cost V 4 bases and J 4 bases; bases outside gene matches: 5. The CDR3 contains 13 residues. Germline V CDR1 and CDR2: SQVTM, ANQGSEA. The CDR3 reads CSVVGQGVTEAFF. In DNA form, the CDR3 reads TGCAGCGTTGTCGGACAGGGTGTCACTGAAGCTTTCTTT.

The V call is TRBV7-2, the J call TRBJ1-2, with a possible D match to TRBD1 (6 bases). Deletions cut 5 bases from V and 7 bases from J, with 17 bases between. Germline CDR1 reads SGHTA; CDR2 reads FQGNSA. The CDR3 has 14 residues. CDR3 loop: CASSRQVRDVGYTF. Here the CDR3 DNA reads TGTGCCAGCAGCCGACAGGTACGAGACGTTGGCTACACCTTC.

The V call is TRBV19, the J call TRBJ2-2; 7 nucleotides align to TRBD2. The CDR3 totals 15 residues. Germline V lookup: CDR1 LNHDA, CDR2 SQIVND (reference sequence). Unmatched junction bases numbered 8, after V lost 3 bases and J lost 7 bases. The CDR3 here is CASSIQGGYGGELFF. DNA of the CDR3: TGTGCCAGTAGTATTCAGGGAGGGTATGGCGGGGAGCTGTTTTTT.

V is TRBV5-8 and J is TRBJ2-1, with 12 bases fitting TRBD1. The germline V gene has CDR1 SGHTS and CDR2 YDEGEE. This CDR3 spans 16 amino acids. The J segment lost 7 bases and the V segment lost 0 bases, leaving 5 bases of the junction unmatched. The CDR3: CASSLAGTGGTNEQFF. CDR3 nucleotides: TGTGCCAGCAGCTTGGCCGGGACAGGGGGCACAAATGAGCAGTTCTTC.

V and J are TRBV2 and TRBJ1-6; no reliable D call. Trimming pared 5 bases from V and 7 bases from J, leaving 12 bases between. This CDR3 has 14 residues. Germline CDR1 SNHLY, CDR2 FYNNEI. The CDR3 nucleotides read TGTGCCAGCAGTACAAGGAGGAGGAATTCACCCCTCCACTTT. Amino acid sequence: CASSTRRRNSPLHF.

The J gene is TRBJ1-3, the V gene TRBV6-5, with D unresolved. V dropped 0 bases and J dropped 0 bases, with 6 bases sitting between them. Looked up from germline, CDR1 is MNHEY and CDR2 is SVGAGI. There are 15 residues in the CDR3. CDR3 protein: CASSYSELSGNTIYF. CDR3 nucleotides: TGTGCCAGCAGTTACTCAGAACTCTCTGGAAACACCATATATTTT.

V gene TRBV19 combines with J gene TRBJ2-3; the D is unclear. Per the germline V gene, CDR1 is LNHDA and CDR2 is SQIVND (reference sequence). The CDR3 extends over 14 amino acids. V lost 6 bases and J lost 6, with 16 bases in between. CDR3 sequence reads: CASSQLLSGDTQYF. The CDR3 DNA reads TGTGCCAGTAGCCAGCTCCTTTCAGGCGATACGCAGTATTTT.

The chain uses TRBV19 and TRBJ1-4; 9 nucleotides agree with TRBD1. V was pared by 9 bases and J by 3 bases, with 8 bases of the junction left unmatched. The CDR3 spans 15 residues. Germline values: CDR1 LNHDA, CDR2 SQIVND (reference sequence). The CDR3 spells CASNSRDRANEKLFF. The CDR3 DNA reads as TGTGCCAGCAACTCCCGGGACAGGGCTAATGAAAAACTGTTTTTT.

The chain joins TRBV28 to TRBJ2-7; 8 bases fit TRBD1. This CDR3 region has 15 residues. CDR1 and CDR2 (germline): MDHEN, SYDVKM. Germline trimming cut 6 bases from V and 8 bases from J; bases unmatched to any gene: 15. CDR3 residues: CASSKGTGGPSQQYF. In DNA, the CDR3 is TGTGCCAGCAGCAAGGGGACAGGAGGACCCTCGCAGCAGTACTTC.

The chain carries TRBV7-9 and TRBJ2-1; D might be TRBD2 (5 bases). The V gene lost 5 bases and the J gene lost 7 bases, with 18 bases spanning the gap. The V gene's germline CDR1 is SEHNR and CDR2 FQNEAQ (reference sequence). This CDR3 contains 15 residues. CDR3 in DNA: TGTGCCAGCAGCCTCGGATCTATGGGAGTGAATGAGCAGTTCTTC. This encodes CASSLGSMGVNEQFF.

The genes are TRBV4-3 and TRBJ1-1; TRBD1 matches at 7 bases. The CDR3 runs to 14 residues. V was pared by 4 bases and J by 1 base, with 3 bases of the junction left unmatched. Per the germline V gene, CDR1 is LGHNA and CDR2 is YSLEER. The CDR3 DNA reads TGCGCCAGCAGCCCCAGGGGGGCGAACACTGAAGCTTTCTTT. Amino acids: CASSPRGANTEAFF.

The chain employs TRBV10-3 and TRBJ2-2; TRBD1 matches 9 bases. Germline CDR1 is ENHRY and CDR2 is SYGVKD. This CDR3 region has 15 residues. The ends lost 6 bases at V and 7 bases at J; junction bases unmatched: 9. The CDR3 sequence is CAIRPGQGWLGELFF. The CDR3 nucleotides read TGTGCCATCAGGCCGGGACAGGGTTGGCTCGGGGAGCTGTTTTTT.

The V gene is TRBV4-3, the J gene TRBJ2-5, with D perhaps TRBD1 (6 bases). The J call is doubtful: the DNA matches TRBJ2-7 better. Germline values: CDR1 LGHNA, CDR2 YSLEER. CDR3 size: 17 residues. The chain's CDR3 is CASSQEFRTERPYEQYF. The CDR3 DNA reads as TGCGCCAGCAGCCAAGAGTTCCGGACAGAAAGACCCTACGAGCAGTACTTC.

This chain links TRBV5-4 with TRBJ1-1; D call uncertain. V lost 0 bases to trimming and J lost 7 bases, with 10 bases between them. In germline, CDR1 is SGHNT, CDR2 YYREEE (reference sequence). The CDR3 consists of 13 residues. The CDR3 region is CASSLERPDEAFF. The DNA for the CDR3 is TGTGCCAGCAGCTTGGAGCGGCCAGATGAAGCTTTCTTT. The full variable domain, rest sourced from reference TRBV5-4 and TRBJ1-1, is ETGVTQSPTHLIKTRGQQVTLRCSSQSGHNTVSWYQQALGQGPQFIFQYYREEENGRGNFPPRFSGLQFPNYSSELNVNALELDDSALYLCASSLERPDEAFFGQGTRLTVV.

This sequence joins TRBV7-8 and TRBJ2-7; TRBD2 aligns across 7 bases. Germline V gene lookup returns CDR1 SGHVS and CDR2 FQNEAQ. The CDR3 covers 15 residues. Losses at the gene ends were 3 bases for V and 5 bases for J; bases not matched to a gene: 10. The CDR3 region is CASSFRLAIQNEQYF. CDR3 bases: TGTGCCAGCAGCTTTAGACTAGCAATACAGAACGAGCAGTACTTC. The whole variable domain, filled in from reference TRBV7-8 and TRBJ2-7, reads GAGVSQSPRYKVAKRGQDVALRCDPISGHVSLFWYQQALGQGPEFLTYFQNEAQLDKSGLPSDRFFAERPEGSVSTLKIQRTQQEDSAVYLCASSFRLAIQNEQYFGPGTRLTVT.

The chain has TRBV28 and TRBJ2-7, with 9 bases aligning to TRBD2. In germline, CDR1 is MDHEN, CDR2 SYDVKM. J gave up 1 base and V 2 bases, and 6 bases lay outside the gene matches. The CDR3 loop spans 16 amino acids. The CDR3 nucleotides read TGTGCCAGCAGTTTACTGAGCGGGAGGTATTCCTACGAGCAGTACTTC. Protein sequence: CASSLLSGRYSYEQYF.

In this sample, this clone turned up a few times. The chain employs TRBV6-1 and TRBJ2-7; TRBD2 matches 10 bases. The CDR3 loop spans 15 amino acids. Germline CDR1 and CDR2: MNHNS and SASEGT. Trimming removed 6 bases from V and 2 bases from J; junction bases left unmatched: 7. CDR3 sequence (DNA): TGTGCCAGCAGGTCTAGCGGGAGTGGGGCCTACGAGCAGTACTTC. Amino acid sequence: CASRSSGSGAYEQYF.

The chain is built from TRBV6-5 and TRBJ2-7; D call uncertain. Per germline, CDR1 MNHEY and CDR2 SVGAGI. With 2 bases removed from V and 3 bases from J, the gap between germline ends came to 11 bases. The CDR3 length is 14 residues. CDR3 DNA: TGTGCCAGCAGTTACCATACAGCCGACTACGAGCAGTACTTC. This codes for CASSYHTADYEQYF.